Here is one T cell receptor beta chain with its context. Antigen specificity is unknown. Unmatched junction bases numbered 7, after V lost 4 bases and J lost 0 bases. The CDR3 consists of 17 residues. Germline loops: CDR1 MGHRA, CDR2 YSYEKL. The sample is drawn from a study of OX40 agonist ivuxolimab in advanced cancers. In the study overall: Anti-PD-1, anti-PD-L1 or anti-CTLA-4 therapy given earlier was allowed, and around 40% had some. Among those treated, three patients had partial responses, one with hepatocellular carcinoma and two with cutaneous melanoma.

Study conclusions and caveats: Some of the lowest clonal expansion was seen in partial responders at 0.1-3.0 mg/kg.

Using immunoSEQ multiplex PCR, the repertoire was profiled, and TCRdb retains in-frame clones only, with some absent. The table includes fewer than 85,000 clones, around four fifths detected once. Source: CD4+ or CD8+ T cells sorted from blood, taken in a trial of the OX40 agonist ivuxolimab. V is TRBV4-1 and J is TRBJ2-3; TRBD2 matches 10 bases. This clonotype was obtained from an adult with an advanced solid tumor such as melanoma, head and neck, liver or kidney cancer. This CDR3 reads CASSPRSGGSSTDTQYF. CDR3 bases: TGCGCCAGCAGCCCCCGTAGCGGGGGGTCTAGCACAGATACGCAGTATTTT.